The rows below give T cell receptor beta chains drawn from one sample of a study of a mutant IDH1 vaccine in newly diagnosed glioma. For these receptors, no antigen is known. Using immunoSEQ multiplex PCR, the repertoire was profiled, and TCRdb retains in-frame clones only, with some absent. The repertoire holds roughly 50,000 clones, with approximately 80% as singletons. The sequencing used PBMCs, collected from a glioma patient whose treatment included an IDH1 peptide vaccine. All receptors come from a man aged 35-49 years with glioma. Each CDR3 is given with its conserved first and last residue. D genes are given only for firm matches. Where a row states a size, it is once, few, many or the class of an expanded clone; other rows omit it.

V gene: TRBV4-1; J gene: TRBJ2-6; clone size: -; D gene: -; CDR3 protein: CASSQGEQASGANVLTF; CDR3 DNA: TGCGCCAGCAGCCAAGGGGAGCAGGCCTCTGGGGCCAACGTCCTGACTTTC
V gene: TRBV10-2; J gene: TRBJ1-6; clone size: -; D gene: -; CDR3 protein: CASSDFTGKGYNSPLHF; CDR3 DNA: TGCGCCAGCAGTGATTTCACAGGGAAAGGATATAATTCACCCCTCCACTTT
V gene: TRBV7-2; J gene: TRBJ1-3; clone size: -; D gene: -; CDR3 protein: CASSISSGNTIYF; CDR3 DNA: TGTGCCAGCAGCATCAGCTCTGGAAACACCATATATTTT
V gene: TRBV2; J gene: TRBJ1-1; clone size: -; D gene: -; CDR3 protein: CASGTKAFF; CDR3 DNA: TGTGCCAGCGGGACAAAAGCTTTCTTT
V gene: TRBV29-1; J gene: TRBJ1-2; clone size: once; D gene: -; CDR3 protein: CSVEDPGQSF; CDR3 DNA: TGCAGCGTTGAAGATCCCGGACAGTCTTTC
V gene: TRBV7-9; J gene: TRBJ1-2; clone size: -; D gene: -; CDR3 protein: CASSLSGGINYGYTF; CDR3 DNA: TGTGCCAGCAGCTTAAGCGGGGGTATTAACTATGGCTACACCTTC
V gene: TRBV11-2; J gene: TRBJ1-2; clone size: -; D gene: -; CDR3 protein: CASSLGVGYTF; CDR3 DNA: TGTGCCAGCAGCTTAGGTGTTGGCTACACCTTC
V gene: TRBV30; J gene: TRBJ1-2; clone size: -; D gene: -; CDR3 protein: CAWSVADGLGYTF; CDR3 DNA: TGTGCCTGGAGTGTGGCAGACGGCCTCGGCTACACCTTC
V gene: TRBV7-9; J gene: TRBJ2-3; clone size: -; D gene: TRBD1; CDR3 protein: CASSTRTGGYF; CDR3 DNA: TGTGCCAGCAGCACCCGGACAGGGGGGTATTTT
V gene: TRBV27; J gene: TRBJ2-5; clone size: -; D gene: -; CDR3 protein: CASSFSGETQYF; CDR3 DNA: TGTGCCAGCAGTTTCTCGGGAGAGACCCAGTACTTC
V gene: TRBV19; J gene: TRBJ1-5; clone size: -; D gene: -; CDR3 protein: CASSQAGETNQPQHF; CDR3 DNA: TGTGCCAGTAGTCAGGCAGGTGAGACCAATCAGCCCCAGCATTTT
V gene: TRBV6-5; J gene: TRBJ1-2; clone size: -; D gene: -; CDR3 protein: CASSSLYGYTF; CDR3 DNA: TGTGCCAGCAGCTCTCTCTATGGCTACACCTTC
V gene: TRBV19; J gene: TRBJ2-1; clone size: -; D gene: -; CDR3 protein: CASNGPSSYNEQFF; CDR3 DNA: TGTGCCAGTAACGGGCCGAGCTCCTACAATGAGCAGTTCTTC
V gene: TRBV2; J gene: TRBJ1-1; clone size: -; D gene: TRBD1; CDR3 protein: CASSTDRGGTEAFF; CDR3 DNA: TGTGCCAGCAGTACAGACAGGGGGGGGACTGAAGCTTTCTTT
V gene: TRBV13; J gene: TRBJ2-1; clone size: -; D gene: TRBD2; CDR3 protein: CASSRGLAGSWGEQFF; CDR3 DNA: TGTGCCAGCAGCAGGGGACTAGCGGGGAGCTGGGGTGAGCAGTTCTTC
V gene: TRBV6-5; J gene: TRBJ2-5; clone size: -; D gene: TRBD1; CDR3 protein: CASSRTGEYLETQYF; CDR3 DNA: TGTGCCAGCAGCCGGACAGGAGAATACCTAGAGACCCAGTACTTC
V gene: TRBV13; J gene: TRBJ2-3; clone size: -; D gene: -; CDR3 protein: CASSLGRVTQYF; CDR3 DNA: TGTGCCAGCAGCTTAGGCCGAGTTACGCAGTATTTT
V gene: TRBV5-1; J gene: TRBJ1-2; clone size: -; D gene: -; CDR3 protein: CASSLGDYGYTF; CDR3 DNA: TGCGCCAGCAGCTTGGGCGACTATGGCTACACCTTC
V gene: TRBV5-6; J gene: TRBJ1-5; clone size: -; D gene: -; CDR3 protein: CASSSAGQSNQPQHF; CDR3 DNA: TGTGCCAGCAGCTCCGCCGGACAGTCGAATCAGCCCCAGCATTTT
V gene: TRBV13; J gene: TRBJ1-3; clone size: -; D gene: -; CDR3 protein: CASSLVARMADTIYF; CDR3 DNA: TGTGCCAGCAGCTTAGTGGCTAGGATGGCCGACACCATATATTTT
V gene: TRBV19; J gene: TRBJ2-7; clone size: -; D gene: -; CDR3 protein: CATSSWEDSYEQYF; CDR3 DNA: TGTGCCACCTCATCCTGGGAAGACTCCTACGAGCAGTACTTC
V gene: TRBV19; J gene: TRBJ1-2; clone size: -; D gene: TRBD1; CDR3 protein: CASTIGTGEYYGYTF; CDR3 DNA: TGTGCCAGTACCATAGGAACAGGGGAGTACTATGGCTACACCTTC
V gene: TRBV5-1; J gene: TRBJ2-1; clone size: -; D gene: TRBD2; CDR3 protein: CASSSTSGVDNEQFF; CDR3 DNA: TGCGCCAGCAGCTCAACTAGCGGGGTCGACAATGAGCAGTTCTTC
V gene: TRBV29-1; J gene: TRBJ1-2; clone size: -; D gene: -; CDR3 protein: CSVVSDYYGYTF; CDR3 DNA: TGCAGCGTTGTGTCAGACTACTATGGCTACACCTTC
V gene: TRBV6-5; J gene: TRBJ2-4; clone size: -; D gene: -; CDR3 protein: CATEGGALAKNIQYF; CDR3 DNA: TGTGCCACCGAGGGGGGGGCACTAGCCAAAAACATTCAGTACTTC
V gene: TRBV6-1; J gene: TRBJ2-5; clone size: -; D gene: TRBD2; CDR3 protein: CASSEGAGVQETQYF; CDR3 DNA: TGTGCCAGCAGTGAAGGGGCGGGGGTCCAAGAGACCCAGTACTTC
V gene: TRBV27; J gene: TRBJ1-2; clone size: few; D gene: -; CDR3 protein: CASSLGGYGVGYTF; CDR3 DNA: TGTGCCAGCAGTTTAGGGGGCTATGGTGTTGGCTACACCTTC
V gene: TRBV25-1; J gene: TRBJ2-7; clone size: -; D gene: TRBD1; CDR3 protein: CAAHHRGYSYEQYF; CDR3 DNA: TGTGCCGCCCATCACAGGGGCTACTCCTACGAGCAGTACTTC
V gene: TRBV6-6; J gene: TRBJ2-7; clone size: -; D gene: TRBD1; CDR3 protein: CASRNGQGGLYEQYF; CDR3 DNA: TGTGCCAGCAGGAACGGACAGGGTGGTCTGTACGAGCAGTACTTC
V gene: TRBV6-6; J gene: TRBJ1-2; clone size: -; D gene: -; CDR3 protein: CASSYGGSNYGYTF; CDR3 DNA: TGTGCCAGCAGTTATGGGGGTTCAAACTATGGCTACACCTTC